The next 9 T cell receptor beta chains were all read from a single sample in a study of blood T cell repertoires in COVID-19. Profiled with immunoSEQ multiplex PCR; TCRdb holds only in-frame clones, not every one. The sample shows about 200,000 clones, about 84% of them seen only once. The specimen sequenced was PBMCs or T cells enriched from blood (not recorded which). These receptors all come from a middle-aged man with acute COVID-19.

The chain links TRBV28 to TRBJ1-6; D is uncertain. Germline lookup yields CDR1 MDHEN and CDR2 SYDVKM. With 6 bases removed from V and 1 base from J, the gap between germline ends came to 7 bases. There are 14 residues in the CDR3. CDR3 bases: TGTGCCAGCAGACAAAGTTCCTATAATTCACCCCTCCACTTT. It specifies CASRQSSYNSPLHF.

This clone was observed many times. CDR3 sequence: CASSDGDSTGELFF. CDR3 bases: TGTGCCAGCAGTGACGGGGACAGCACCGGGGAGCTGTTTTTT. The J gene is TRBJ2-2, the V gene TRBV6-4, with TRBD1 identical over 7 bases. Unmatched junction bases numbered 1, after V lost 2 bases and J lost 4 bases. Germline lookup yields CDR1 MRHNA and CDR2 SNTAGT. The CDR3 totals 14 residues.

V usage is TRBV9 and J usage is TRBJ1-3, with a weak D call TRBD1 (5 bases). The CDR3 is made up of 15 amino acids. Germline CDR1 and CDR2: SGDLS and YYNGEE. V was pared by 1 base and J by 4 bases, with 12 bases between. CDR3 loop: CASSVTPQAGNTIYF. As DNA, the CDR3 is TGTGCCAGCAGCGTAACGCCACAGGCAGGAAACACCATATATTTT.

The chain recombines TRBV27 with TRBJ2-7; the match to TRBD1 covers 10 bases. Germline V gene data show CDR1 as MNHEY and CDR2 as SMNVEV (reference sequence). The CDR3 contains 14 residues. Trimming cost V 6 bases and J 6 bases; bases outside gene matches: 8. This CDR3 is CASRQAGTGAEQYF. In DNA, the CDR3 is TGTGCCAGCAGACAGGCCGGGACAGGGGCCGAGCAGTACTTC.

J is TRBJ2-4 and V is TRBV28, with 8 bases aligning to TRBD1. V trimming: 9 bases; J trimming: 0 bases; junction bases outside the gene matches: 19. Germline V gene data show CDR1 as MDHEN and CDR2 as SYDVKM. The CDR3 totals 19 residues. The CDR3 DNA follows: TGTGCCAGTAGCTCCTTTGAGACAGGGGTTGAGGGAGCCAAAAACATTCAGTACTTC. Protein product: CASSSFETGVEGAKNIQYF.

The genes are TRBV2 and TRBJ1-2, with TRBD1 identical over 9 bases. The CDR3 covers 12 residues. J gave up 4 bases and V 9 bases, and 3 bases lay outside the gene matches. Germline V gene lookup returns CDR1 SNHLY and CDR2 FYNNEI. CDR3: CARRDRVYGYTF. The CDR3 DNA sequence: TGTGCCAGGAGGGACAGGGTCTATGGCTACACCTTC.

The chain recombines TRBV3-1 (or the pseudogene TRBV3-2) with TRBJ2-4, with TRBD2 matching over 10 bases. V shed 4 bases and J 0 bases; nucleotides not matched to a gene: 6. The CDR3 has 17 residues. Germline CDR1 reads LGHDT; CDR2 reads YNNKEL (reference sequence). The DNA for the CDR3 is TGTGCCAGCAGCCGCACTAGCGGGAAACTAGCCAAAAACATTCAGTACTTC. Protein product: CASSRTSGKLAKNIQYF.

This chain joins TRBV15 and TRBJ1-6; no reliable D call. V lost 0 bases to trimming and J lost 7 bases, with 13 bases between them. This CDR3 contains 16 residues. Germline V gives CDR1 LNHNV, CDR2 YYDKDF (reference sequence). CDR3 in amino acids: CATSRDLGGPNSPLHF. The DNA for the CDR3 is TGTGCCACCAGCAGAGATTTAGGAGGGCCAAATTCACCCCTCCACTTT. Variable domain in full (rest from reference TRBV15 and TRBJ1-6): DAMVIQNPRYQVTQFGKPVTLSCSQTLNHNVMYWYQQKSSQAPKLLFHYYDKDFNNEADTPDNFQSRRPNTSFCFLDIRSPGLGDTAMYLCATSRDLGGPNSPLHFGNGTRLTVT.

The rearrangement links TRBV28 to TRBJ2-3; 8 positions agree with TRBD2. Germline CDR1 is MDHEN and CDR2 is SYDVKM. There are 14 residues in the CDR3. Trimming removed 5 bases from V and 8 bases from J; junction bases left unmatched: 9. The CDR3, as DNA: TGTGCCAGCAGTCCAACCCAACTAGCGGCTACGCAGTATTTT. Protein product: CASSPTQLAATQYF.